Shown below are 22 T cell receptor beta chains from a single sample sequenced in a study of blood T cell repertoires in COVID-19. The assay was immunoSEQ multiplex PCR, and TCRdb's table has in-frame clones only and misses some. The profile shows over 350,000 clones, approximately 87% of them singletons. Sequencing was performed on PBMCs or T cells enriched from blood (not recorded which). These receptors all stem from a woman in her fifties or sixties who had recovered from COVID-19.

The chain has TRBV6-1 and TRBJ2-7, with D perhaps TRBD1 (6 bases). Germline-derived CDR1 and CDR2 are MNHNS and SASEGT. V was pared by 3 bases and J by 1 base, with 10 bases between. The CDR3 runs to 14 residues. CDR3 loop: CASSESGVSYEQYF. CDR3 bases: TGTGCCAGCAGTGAGTCAGGGGTTTCCTACGAGCAGTACTTC.

This chain links TRBV6-5 with TRBJ2-7; 7 bases map to TRBD2. From germline, CDR1 is MNHEY and CDR2 SVGAGI. The CDR3 has 14 residues. V trimming: 10 bases; J trimming: 6 bases; junction bases outside the gene matches: 15. The DNA of the CDR3 is TGTGCCACCATGAAGGGACGGGGGGACTTCGAGCAGTACTTC. As protein: CATMKGRGDFEQYF.

The V gene is TRBV18, the J gene TRBJ1-2, with no clear D. Germline V CDR1 and CDR2: KGHSH, LQKENI. The CDR3 contains 14 residues. With 1 base removed from V and 3 bases from J, the gap between germline ends came to 9 bases. The CDR3: CASSPRAGDYGYTF. DNA of the CDR3: TGTGCCAGCTCACCACGGGCAGGCGACTATGGCTACACCTTC. The full variable domain, with the rest looked up from reference TRBV18 and TRBJ1-2, is NAGVMQNPRHLVRRRGQEARLRCSPMKGHSHVYWYRQLPEEGLKFMVYLQKENIIDESGMPKERFSAEFPKEGPSILRIQQVVRGDSAAYFCASSPRAGDYGYTFGSGTRLTVV.

V and J are TRBV10-3 and TRBJ2-6, with D perhaps TRBD2 (6 bases). With 0 bases removed from V and 4 bases from J, the gap between germline ends came to 22 bases. Germline lookup yields CDR1 ENHRY and CDR2 SYGVKD. CDR3 size: 20 residues. CDR3 region: CAISESGLGGSSLGANVLTF. The CDR3 DNA reads as TGTGCCATCAGTGAGTCGGGGCTTGGGGGGAGCTCTCTCGGGGCCAACGTCCTGACTTTC.

V and J are TRBV7-9 and TRBJ1-1; 7 bases fit TRBD1. Germline V gene sequence: CDR1 SEHNR, CDR2 FQNEAQ (reference sequence). The CDR3 contains 15 residues. With V trimmed by 1 base and J by 0 bases, 2 bases remained unmatched. The CDR3 is CASSLGDRVNTEAFF. CDR3 nucleotide sequence: TGTGCCAGCAGCTTAGGAGACAGGGTGAACACTGAAGCTTTCTTT.

This chain links TRBV11-3 with TRBJ1-1; no reliable D call. CDR1 is SGHNT, CDR2 YENEEA, per germline. V was clipped by 5 bases and J by 1 base, with 11 bases between them. There are 14 residues in the CDR3. The DNA of the CDR3 is TGTGCCAGCAGCCTACAAAGCGGGAACACTGAAGCTTTCTTT. This encodes CASSLQSGNTEAFF.

This rearrangement joins TRBV5-1 to TRBJ2-1, with D possibly TRBD2 on 5 matching bases. This CDR3 has 14 amino acids. Germline values: CDR1 SGHRS, CDR2 YFSETQ. The V end lost 0 bases, the J end lost 5 bases, and 9 bases lay between the germline ends. The CDR3 nucleotides read TGCGCCAGCAGCTTGGGGGCTAGCCACAATGAGCAGTTCTTC. It encodes CASSLGASHNEQFF.

J is TRBJ1-5 and V is TRBV7-8; TRBD1 matches 7 bases. Trimming took 5 bases from V and 3 from J; bases not matched to a gene: 4. Germline V CDR1 and CDR2: SGHVS, FQNEAQ. This CDR3 comprises 14 residues. The CDR3 sequence: CASSRTGDNQPQHF. CDR3 in DNA: TGTGCCAGCAGCCGTACAGGGGACAATCAGCCCCAGCATTTT.

This rearrangement joins TRBV4-3 to TRBJ2-1, with 9 bases matching TRBD2. Trimming at V came to 5 bases and at J to 4 bases, leaving 15 bases not matched to a gene. Germline V gene lookup returns CDR1 LGHNA and CDR2 YSLEER. This CDR3 spans 18 amino acids. CDR3 sequence reads: CASSRGRSRAGGYNEQFF. In DNA, the CDR3 is TGCGCCAGCAGCAGAGGAAGGTCCCGAGCGGGGGGATACAATGAGCAGTTCTTC.

The chain carries TRBV7-9 and TRBJ2-1, with TRBD2 matching over 9 bases. The CDR3 extends over 19 amino acids. The trim removed 1 base at V and 4 bases at J, leaving 14 bases unmatched. Per germline, CDR1 SEHNR and CDR2 FQNEAQ (reference sequence). DNA of the CDR3: TGTGCCAGCAGCTTAGAGCGGTTCGGTAGCGGGGGCAGTTACAATGAGCAGTTCTTC. As protein: CASSLERFGSGGSYNEQFF. Looking up the rest from reference TRBV7-9 and TRBJ2-1 gives the full variable domain: DTGVSQNPRHKITKRGQNVTFRCDPISEHNRLYWYRQTLGQGPEFLTYFQNEAQLEKSRLLSDRFSAERPKGSFSTLEIQRTEQGDSAMYLCASSLERFGSGGSYNEQFFGPGTRLTVL.

The chain has TRBV11-2 and TRBJ1-1; 7 nucleotides agree with TRBD1. CDR3 size: 16 residues. Germline CDR1 reads SGHAT; CDR2 reads FQNNGV. Unmatched junction bases numbered 9, after V lost 1 base and J lost 4 bases. The CDR3: CASSLGPTGEGTEAFF. CDR3 bases: TGTGCCAGCAGCTTAGGCCCAACAGGGGAAGGCACTGAAGCTTTCTTT.

The CDR3 spells CASSLAWAPNQPQHF. The CDR3 nucleotides are TGTGCCAGCAGTTTGGCTTGGGCGCCAAATCAGCCCCAGCATTTT. The rearrangement links TRBV27 to TRBJ1-5; D is unclear. V shed 3 bases and J shed 4 bases, with 13 bases lying between them. Germline values: CDR1 MNHEY, CDR2 SMNVEV (reference sequence). CDR3 length: 15 residues.

This sequence joins TRBV30 and TRBJ2-3; possibly TRBD2 for D (5 bases). Germline values: CDR1 GTSNPN, CDR2 SVGIG (reference sequence). The CDR3 runs to 14 residues. V was trimmed by 5 bases and J by 2 bases, leaving 14 bases between them. As DNA, the CDR3 is TGTGCCTGGTCCGTTAGGGAGAACACAGATACGCAGTATTTT. Its protein product is CAWSVRENTDTQYF.

This clone was observed many times. The V gene is TRBV11-2, the J gene TRBJ2-1, with D possibly matching TRBD1 (6 bases). CDR1 SGHAT and CDR2 FQNNGV come from the germline V gene. V was cut by 1 base and J by 3 bases, with 10 bases left in between. The CDR3 has 15 residues. The CDR3 region is CASSLARDNYNEQFF. DNA for the CDR3: TGTGCCAGCAGCTTAGCCCGGGACAACTACAATGAGCAGTTCTTC.

V gene TRBV27 combines with J gene TRBJ1-2, with TRBD1 identical over 9 bases. Germline values: CDR1 MNHEY, CDR2 SMNVEV (reference sequence). This CDR3 has 12 amino acids. J was trimmed by 7 bases and V by 5 bases; bases with no gene match: 2. The CDR3 here is CASSNRGLGYTF. CDR3 DNA: TGTGCCAGCAGTAACAGGGGGCTTGGCTACACCTTC.

This chain connects TRBV4-3 to TRBJ1-4; 8 bases fit TRBD1. From germline, CDR1 is LGHNA and CDR2 YSLEER. The CDR3 is 15 amino acids. Trimming removed 5 bases from V and 1 base from J; junction bases left unmatched: 3. As DNA, the CDR3 is TGCGCCAGCAGCTGGGGACAGGAAACTAATGAAAAACTGTTTTTT. This translates into CASSWGQETNEKLFF.

The J gene is TRBJ2-3, the V gene TRBV2, with D perhaps matching TRBD2 (6 bases). CDR1 and CDR2 (germline): SNHLY, FYNNEI. Trimming shortened V by 3 bases and J by 6 bases, and 13 bases separated the two germline ends. This CDR3 comprises 14 residues. The CDR3 loop reads CASSEGLNSDTQYF. The CDR3 coding sequence is TGTGCCAGCAGTGAGGGACTTAACTCCGATACGCAGTATTTT. Full variable domain (outside the CDR3, taken from reference TRBV2 and TRBJ2-3): EPEVTQTPSHQVTQMGQEVILRCVPISNHLYFYWYRQILGQKVEFLVSFYNNEISEKSEIFDDQFSVERPDGSNFTLKIRSTKLEDSAMYFCASSEGLNSDTQYFGPGTRLTVL.

V usage is TRBV30 and J usage is TRBJ2-2, with TRBD1 as a possible D gene (5 bases). Trimming stripped 0 bases from V and 6 bases from J, with 5 bases between. This CDR3 comprises 12 residues. Germline CDR1 is GTSNPN and CDR2 is SVGIG (reference sequence). DNA for the CDR3: TGTGCCTGGAGTGTACAGGCCGGGGAGCTGTTTTTT. Translating it yields CAWSVQAGELFF.

The chain recombines TRBV24-1 with TRBJ1-2; D is ambiguous. Germline values: CDR1 KGHDR, CDR2 SFDVKD. CDR3 length equals 12 residues. With 4 bases removed from V and 1 base from J, the gap between germline ends came to 3 bases. This CDR3 is CATSDSNYGYTF. CDR3 in DNA: TGTGCCACCAGTGACAGTAACTATGGCTACACCTTC.

This clone was counted between two and nine times. The chain carries TRBV5-6 and TRBJ1-3; unclear D gene. From germline, CDR1 is SGHDT and CDR2 YYEEEE. Trimming stripped 4 bases from V and 2 bases from J, with 7 bases between. CDR3 length: 13 amino acids. The CDR3 protein is CASSRDAGNTIYF. As DNA, the CDR3 is TGTGCCAGCAGCCGGGATGCTGGAAACACCATATATTTT.

The chain recombines TRBV6-5 with TRBJ1-2; 7 positions match TRBD1. J gave up 12 bases and V 0 bases, and 4 bases lay outside the gene matches. CDR1 and CDR2 (germline): MNHEY, SVGAGI. The CDR3 consists of 12 residues. The CDR3 spells CASSYSGQYNTF. CDR3 sequence (DNA): TGTGCCAGCAGTTACTCGGGACAGTATAACACCTTC.

The J gene is TRBJ1-5, the V gene TRBV19; D is ambiguous. Between the trimmed V and J ends, which lost 6 bases and 9 bases, there was a span of 12 bases. The germline V gene encodes CDR1 LNHDA and CDR2 SQIVND (reference sequence). The CDR3 is 12 amino acids. The CDR3 region has the DNA TGTGCCAGTAGAACTCCTCCGGTGCCCCAGCATTTT. This sequence encodes CASRTPPVPQHF. The whole variable domain, remainder taken from reference TRBV19 and TRBJ1-5, is DGGITQSPKYLFRKEGQNVTLSCEQNLNHDAMYWYRQDPGQGLRLIYYSQIVNDFQKGDIAEGYSVSREKKESFPLTVTSAQKNPTAFYLCASRTPPVPQHFGDGTRLSIL.